The clone carrying this T cell receptor (beta chain) was observed at least ten times. What it binds is not known. Trimming shortened V by 5 bases and J by 3 bases, and 14 bases separated the two germline ends. This CDR3 region has 14 residues. Germline V gene lookup returns CDR1 DFQATT and CDR2 SNEGSKA (reference sequence). Findings and limits, study-wide: Greatest tumor Treg TCR overlap was with tumor naive CD4+ cells. Tumor memory CD4+ T cell TCR gene usage was found to cluster with blood and lymph node memory CD4+ cells and with lymph node naive CD4+ cells.

TCRdb processed the 5' RACE reads anew with MiXCR; each CDR3 protein has one entry. The profile shows tens of thousands of distinct CDR3 sequences, roughly 25% of them singletons. Source material: memory CD4+ T cells sorted from blood. Indicated subset: memory CD4+ T cells, CD4+CD45RO+CD25-. V gene TRBV20-1 combines with J gene TRBJ1-5; D possibly corresponds to TRBD1 (6 bases). The source is a female donor with breast cancer. In DNA form, the CDR3 reads TGCAGTGCTCATCCAGGGGCGAACAATCAGCCCCAGCATTTT. Translated: CSAHPGANNQPQHF.